These T cell receptor beta chains were read from a single sample in a study of T cells in Graves' hyperthyroidism and ophthalmopathy. Using its own MiXCR run on the multiplex PCR reads, TCRdb lists one record per CDR3 protein. This sample carries a few hundred thousand distinct CDR3 sequences, around 16% of them seen once, and the ten largest clones take 7.3%. The sequenced sample was blood. The source of these receptors is a woman under 40 with Graves' hyperthyroidism. Each CDR3 is given with its conserved first and last residue. The D gene is left open where the match is weak. Clone size appears in some rows only: once, few, many, or a class for an expanded clone.

j_call d_call v_call clone_size cdr3_nt cdr3_aa
TRBJ1-1 NA TRBV4-2 few TGTGCCAGCAGCCAACATGGACACAAGAACACTGAAGCTTTCTTT CASSQHGHKNTEAFF
TRBJ2-3 TRBD2 TRBV18 NA TGTGCCAGCTCACCGGATCTAGCGGGAGGGCCGAGCCCTAGCACAGATACGCAGTATTTT CASSPDLAGGPSPSTDTQYF
TRBJ2-2 NA TRBV30 many TGTGCCTGGAGTGTATTCCTGAACACCGGGGAGCTGTTTTTT CAWSVFLNTGELFF
TRBJ2-3 TRBD2 TRBV20-1 many TGCAGTGCCCAGCGGGAGACGAGAGATACGCAGTATTTT CSAQRETRDTQYF
TRBJ1-2 NA TRBV6-1 many TGTGCCAGCAGTGAAGGAGGAGGGGTTGCATATGGCTACACCTTC CASSEGGGVAYGYTF
TRBJ1-1 NA TRBV27 many TGTGCCAGCAGTTTATACATGAACACTGAAGCTTTCTTT CASSLYMNTEAFF
TRBJ1-5 NA TRBV3-1 NA TGTGCCAGCAGCCAAGGGACCGTTAATAGCAATCAGCCCCAGCATTTT CASSQGTVNSNQPQHF
TRBJ2-2 TRBD1 TRBV6-2/TRBV6-3 NA TGTGCCAGCAGCGGGACAGGGGGTCAGGCCGGGGAGCTGTTTTTT CASSGTGGQAGELFF
TRBJ1-1 NA TRBV9 once TGTGCCAGCAGCGTAGAACGAGGGAGTGAAGCTTTCTTT CASSVERGSEAFF
TRBJ1-2 NA TRBV12-3/TRBV12-4 many TGTGCCAGCAGTTCACAGACAAGCACGGGCGGCTACACCTTC CASSSQTSTGGYTF
TRBJ1-5 NA TRBV12-3/TRBV12-4 NA TGTGCCAGCAGACAAGAGGACCGCGCTCATCAGCCCCAGCATTTT CASRQEDRAHQPQHF
TRBJ2-1 TRBD1 TRBV2 many TGTGCCAGCATGATACAGGGGGAGCAGTTCTTC CASMIQGEQFF
TRBJ1-2 NA TRBV11-2 NA TGTGCCAGTAGGGAAGCGGGACTTTATGGCTACACCTTC CASREAGLYGYTF
TRBJ2-3 NA TRBV11-3 many TGTGCCAGCAGCTTAGATGTCGGGACGGGTACGCAGTATTTT CASSLDVGTGTQYF
TRBJ1-2 NA TRBV15 NA TGTGCCACCAGCAGAGATTCCGTTGGGGGATATGGCTACACCTTC CATSRDSVGGYGYTF
TRBJ1-5 TRBD1 TRBV5-5 many TGTGCCAGCAGCCCGGACAGGGCGGCTCAGCCCCAGCATTTT CASSPDRAAQPQHF
TRBJ2-3 TRBD2 TRBV7-3 many TGTGCCAGCAGCTTAGAGGCGGGGGGCACAGATACGCAGTATTTT CASSLEAGGTDTQYF
TRBJ2-1 NA TRBV10-3 NA TGTGCCATCACTGGACTTCACAATGAGCAGTTCTTC CAITGLHNEQFF
TRBJ2-1 NA TRBV9 few TGTGCCAGCAGCCCGGAGACCCGCTCCTACAATGGGCAGTTCTTC CASSPETRSYNGQFF
TRBJ1-3 NA TRBV7-2 many TGTGCCAGCAGCCTCCCCAACTCTGGAAACACCATATATTTT CASSLPNSGNTIYF